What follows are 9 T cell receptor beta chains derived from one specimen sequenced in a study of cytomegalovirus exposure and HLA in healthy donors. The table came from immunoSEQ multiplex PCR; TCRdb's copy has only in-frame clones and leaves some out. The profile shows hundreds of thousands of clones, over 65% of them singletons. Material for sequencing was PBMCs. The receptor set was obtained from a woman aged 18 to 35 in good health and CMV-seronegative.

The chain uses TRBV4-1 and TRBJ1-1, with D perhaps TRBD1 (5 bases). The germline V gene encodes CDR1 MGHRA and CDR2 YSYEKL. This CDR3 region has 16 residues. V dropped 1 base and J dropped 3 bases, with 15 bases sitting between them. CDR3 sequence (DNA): TGCGCCAGCAGCCAAGTCGGGCGGGGCTCTGACACTGAAGCTTTCTTT. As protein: CASSQVGRGSDTEAFF.

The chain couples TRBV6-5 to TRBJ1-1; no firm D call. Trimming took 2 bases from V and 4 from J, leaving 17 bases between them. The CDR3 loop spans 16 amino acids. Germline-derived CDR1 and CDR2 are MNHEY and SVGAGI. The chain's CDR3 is CASSYTLPTPGTEAFF. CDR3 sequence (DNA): TGTGCCAGCAGTTACACCCTACCGACTCCGGGCACTGAAGCTTTCTTT.

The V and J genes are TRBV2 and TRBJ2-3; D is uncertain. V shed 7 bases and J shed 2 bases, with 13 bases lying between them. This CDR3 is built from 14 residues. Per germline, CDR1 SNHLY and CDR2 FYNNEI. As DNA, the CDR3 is TGTGCCAGCAATGGGCCCCTCCCCACAGATACGCAGTATTTT. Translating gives CASNGPLPTDTQYF.

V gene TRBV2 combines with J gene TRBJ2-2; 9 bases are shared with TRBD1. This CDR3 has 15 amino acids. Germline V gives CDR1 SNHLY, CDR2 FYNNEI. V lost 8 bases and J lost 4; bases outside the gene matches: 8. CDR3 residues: CASGGQGLSTGELFF. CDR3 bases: TGTGCCAGCGGGGGACAGGGATTGAGCACCGGGGAGCTGTTTTTT.

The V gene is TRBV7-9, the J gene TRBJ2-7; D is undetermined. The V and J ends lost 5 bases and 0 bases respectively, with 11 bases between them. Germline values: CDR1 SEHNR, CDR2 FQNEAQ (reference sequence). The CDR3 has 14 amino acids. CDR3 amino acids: CASSPEFTSYEQYF. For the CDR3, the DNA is TGTGCCAGCAGCCCTGAGTTTACCTCCTACGAGCAGTACTTC.

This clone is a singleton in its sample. In DNA, the CDR3 is TGTGCCAGCAGTCAGGACCCGAACACCGGGGAGCTGTTTTTT. It is translated as CASSQDPNTGELFF. V usage is TRBV6-5 and J usage is TRBJ2-2; no clear D gene. Germline V gene data show CDR1 as MNHEY and CDR2 as SVGAGI. Trimming left V 5 bases short and J 0 bases short, with 7 bases between. The CDR3 runs to 14 residues.

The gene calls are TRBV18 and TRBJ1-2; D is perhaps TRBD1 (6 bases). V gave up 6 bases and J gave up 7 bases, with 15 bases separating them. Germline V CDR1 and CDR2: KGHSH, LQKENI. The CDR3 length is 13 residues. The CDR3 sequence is CASSYTEGGGYTF. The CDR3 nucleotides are TGTGCCAGCTCGTACACCGAAGGGGGTGGCTACACCTTC. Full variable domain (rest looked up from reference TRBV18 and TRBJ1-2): NAGVMQNPRHLVRRRGQEARLRCSPMKGHSHVYWYRQLPEEGLKFMVYLQKENIIDESGMPKERFSAEFPKEGPSILRIQQVVRGDSAAYFCASSYTEGGGYTFGSGTRLTVV.

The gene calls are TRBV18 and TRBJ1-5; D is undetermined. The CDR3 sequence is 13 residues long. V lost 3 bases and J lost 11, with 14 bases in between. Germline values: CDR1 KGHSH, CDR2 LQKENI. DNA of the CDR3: TGTGCCAGCTCACCGTCCTACACGGGCTCCCAGCATTTT. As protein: CASSPSYTGSQHF. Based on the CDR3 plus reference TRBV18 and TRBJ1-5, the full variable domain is NAGVMQNPRHLVRRRGQEARLRCSPMKGHSHVYWYRQLPEEGLKFMVYLQKENIIDESGMPKERFSAEFPKEGPSILRIQQVVRGDSAAYFCASSPSYTGSQHFGDGTRLSIL.

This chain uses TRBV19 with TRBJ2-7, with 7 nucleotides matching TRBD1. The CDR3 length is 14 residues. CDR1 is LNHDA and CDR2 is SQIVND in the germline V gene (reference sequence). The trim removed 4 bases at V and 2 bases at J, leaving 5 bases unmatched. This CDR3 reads CASSTQGLPYEQYF. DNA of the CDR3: TGTGCCAGTAGTACACAGGGGTTACCCTACGAGCAGTACTTC.